This T cell receptor beta chain appears in the sequencing data of a study of cytomegalovirus exposure and HLA in healthy donors. Study-level background: An earlier analysis found fewer than 140 million unique TCR beta sequences from approximately 190 million T cells.

Findings and caveats of the study: A few CMV-associated chains proved CMV antigen-specific in vitro. Segments of the TCR beta V type were, in most cases, productive about 87% or about 30% of the time in an earlier analysis. The HLA-A and HLA-B alleles of most subjects were reportedly predicted accurately from TCR beta sequences.

Use of 60 Vbeta and 13 Jbeta primers characterized the PCR. The table came from immunoSEQ multiplex PCR; TCRdb's copy has only in-frame clones and leaves some out. The sample records roughly 100,000 clones, roughly three fifths being singletons. As regards this clone: Its antigen remains unknown.

Trimming left V 2 bases short and J 0 bases short, with 7 bases between. CDR3 size: 14 residues. Germline V CDR1 and CDR2: MDHEN, SYDVKM. The chain uses TRBV28 and TRBJ1-1, with a weak D call TRBD1 (5 bases). The sequencing input was PBMCs. The source is a human donor in good health. The CDR3: CASSLGGMNTEAFF. Written as DNA, the CDR3 is TGTGCCAGCAGTTTAGGGGGGATGAACACTGAAGCTTTCTTT. Drawing the rest from reference TRBV28 and TRBJ1-1, the complete variable domain is DVKVTQSSRYLVKRTGEKVFLECVQDMDHENMFWYRQDPGLGLRLIYFSYDVKMKEKGDIPEGYSVSREKKERFSLILESASTNQTSMYLCASSLGGMNTEAFFGQGTRLTVV.